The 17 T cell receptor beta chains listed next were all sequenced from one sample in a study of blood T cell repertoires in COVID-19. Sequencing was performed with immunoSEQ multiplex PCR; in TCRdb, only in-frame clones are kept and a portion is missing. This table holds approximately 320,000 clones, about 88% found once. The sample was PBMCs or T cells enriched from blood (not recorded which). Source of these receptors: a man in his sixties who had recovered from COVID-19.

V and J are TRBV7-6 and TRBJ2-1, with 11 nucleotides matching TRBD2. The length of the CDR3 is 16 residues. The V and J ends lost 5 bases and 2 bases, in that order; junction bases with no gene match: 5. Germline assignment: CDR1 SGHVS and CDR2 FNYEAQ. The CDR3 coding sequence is TGTGCCAGCAGCCTGACTAGCGGGGCTACCTACAATGAGCAGTTCTTC. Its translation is CASSLTSGATYNEQFF.

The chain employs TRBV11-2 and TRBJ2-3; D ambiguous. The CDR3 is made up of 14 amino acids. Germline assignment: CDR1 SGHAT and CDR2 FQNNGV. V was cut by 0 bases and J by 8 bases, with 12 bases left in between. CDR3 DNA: TGTGCCAGCAGCTTAGATGGAGTCCCAGCTACGCAGTATTTT. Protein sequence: CASSLDGVPATQYF.

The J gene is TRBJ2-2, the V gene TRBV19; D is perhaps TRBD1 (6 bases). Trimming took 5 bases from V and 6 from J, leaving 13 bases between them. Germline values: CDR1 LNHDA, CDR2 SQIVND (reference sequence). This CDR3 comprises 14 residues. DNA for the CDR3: TGTGCCAGTAGTCCGGACAGCACTCCCGGGGAGCTGTTTTTT. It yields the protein CASSPDSTPGELFF. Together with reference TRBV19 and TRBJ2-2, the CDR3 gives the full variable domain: DGGITQSPKYLFRKEGQNVTLSCEQNLNHDAMYWYRQDPGQGLRLIYYSQIVNDFQKGDIAEGYSVSREKKESFPLTVTSAQKNPTAFYLCASSPDSTPGELFFGEGSRLTVL.

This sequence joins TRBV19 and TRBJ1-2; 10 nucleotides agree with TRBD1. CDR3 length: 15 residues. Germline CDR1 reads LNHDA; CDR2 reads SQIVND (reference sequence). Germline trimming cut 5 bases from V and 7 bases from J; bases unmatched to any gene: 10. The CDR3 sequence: CASSPDRGRLSGYTF. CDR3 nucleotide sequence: TGTGCCAGTAGTCCCGACAGGGGGCGCTTGTCTGGCTACACCTTC.

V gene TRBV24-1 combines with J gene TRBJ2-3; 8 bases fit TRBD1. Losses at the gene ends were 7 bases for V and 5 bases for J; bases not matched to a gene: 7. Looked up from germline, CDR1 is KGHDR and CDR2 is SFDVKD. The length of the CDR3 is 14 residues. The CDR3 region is CATSLTGAGDTQYF. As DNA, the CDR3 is TGTGCCACCAGCCTGACAGGGGCGGGAGATACGCAGTATTTT.

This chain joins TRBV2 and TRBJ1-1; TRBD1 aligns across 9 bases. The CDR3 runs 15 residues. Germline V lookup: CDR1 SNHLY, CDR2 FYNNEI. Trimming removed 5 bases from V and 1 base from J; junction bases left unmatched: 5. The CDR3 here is CASSPRTGANTEAFF. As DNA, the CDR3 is TGTGCCAGCAGTCCTCGGACAGGGGCGAACACTGAAGCTTTCTTT.

The CDR3: CASSPFQGAPRETQYF. CDR3 coding DNA: TGTGCCAGCTCACCATTCCAGGGGGCTCCTCGGGAGACCCAGTACTTC. The chain links TRBV18 to TRBJ2-5; the match to TRBD1 covers 8 bases. Trimming cost V 2 bases and J 5 bases; bases outside gene matches: 10. Germline CDR1 KGHSH, CDR2 LQKENI. The CDR3 has 16 residues.

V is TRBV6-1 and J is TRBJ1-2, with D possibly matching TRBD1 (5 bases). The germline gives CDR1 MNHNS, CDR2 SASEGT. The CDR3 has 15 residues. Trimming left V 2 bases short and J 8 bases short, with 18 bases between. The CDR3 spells CASSERWGGTEGYTF. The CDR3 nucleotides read TGTGCCAGCAGTGAACGGTGGGGCGGAACGGAGGGCTACACCTTC.

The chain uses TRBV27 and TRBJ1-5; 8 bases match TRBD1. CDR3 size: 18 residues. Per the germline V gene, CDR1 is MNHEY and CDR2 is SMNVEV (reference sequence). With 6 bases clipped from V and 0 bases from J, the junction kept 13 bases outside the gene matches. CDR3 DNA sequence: TGTGCCAGCAGCCCCTGGACAGGGTGGGCAGCTAGCAATCAGCCCCAGCATTTT. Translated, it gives CASSPWTGWAASNQPQHF.

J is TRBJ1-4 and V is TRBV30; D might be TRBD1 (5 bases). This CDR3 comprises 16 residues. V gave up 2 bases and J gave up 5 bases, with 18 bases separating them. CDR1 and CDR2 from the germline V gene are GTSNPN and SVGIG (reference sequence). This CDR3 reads CAWSRGQGGVNEKLFF. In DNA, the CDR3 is TGTGCCTGGAGTAGGGGTCAGGGTGGAGTCAATGAAAAACTGTTTTTT. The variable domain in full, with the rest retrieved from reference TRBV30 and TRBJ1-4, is SQTIHQWPATLVQPVGSPLSLECTVEGTSNPNLYWYRQAAGRGLQLLFYSVGIGQISSEVPQNLSASRPQDRQFILSSKKLLLSDSGFYLCAWSRGQGGVNEKLFFGSGTQLSVL.

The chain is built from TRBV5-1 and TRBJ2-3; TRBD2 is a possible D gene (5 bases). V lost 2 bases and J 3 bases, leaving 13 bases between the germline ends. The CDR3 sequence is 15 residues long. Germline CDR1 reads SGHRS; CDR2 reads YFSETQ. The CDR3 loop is CASSFGRVETDTQYF. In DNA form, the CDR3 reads TGCGCCAGCAGCTTTGGGCGGGTAGAAACAGATACGCAGTATTTT. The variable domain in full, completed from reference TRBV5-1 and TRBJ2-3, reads KAGVTQTPRYLIKTRGQQVTLSCSPISGHRSVSWYQQTPGQGLQFLFEYFSETQRNKGNFPGRFSGRQFSNSRSEMNVSTLELGDSALYLCASSFGRVETDTQYFGPGTRLTVL.

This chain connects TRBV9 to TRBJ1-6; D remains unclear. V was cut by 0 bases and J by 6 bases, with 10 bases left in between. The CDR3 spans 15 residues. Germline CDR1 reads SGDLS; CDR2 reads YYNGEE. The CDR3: CASSVDSYFNSPLHF. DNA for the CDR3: TGTGCCAGCAGCGTAGACAGCTACTTTAATTCACCCCTCCACTTT.

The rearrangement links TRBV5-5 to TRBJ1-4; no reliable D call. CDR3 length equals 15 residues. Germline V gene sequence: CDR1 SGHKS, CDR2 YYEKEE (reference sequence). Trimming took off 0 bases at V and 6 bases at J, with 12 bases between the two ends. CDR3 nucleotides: TGTGCCAGCAGCTTGGAACCGGAGTGGGATGAAAAACTGTTTTTT. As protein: CASSLEPEWDEKLFF.

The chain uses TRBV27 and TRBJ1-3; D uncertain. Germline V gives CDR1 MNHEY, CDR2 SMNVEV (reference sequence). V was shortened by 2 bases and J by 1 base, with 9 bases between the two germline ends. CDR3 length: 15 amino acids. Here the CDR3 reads CASSLEGRSGNTIYF. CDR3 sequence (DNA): TGTGCCAGCAGTTTAGAAGGGAGGTCTGGAAACACCATATATTTT.

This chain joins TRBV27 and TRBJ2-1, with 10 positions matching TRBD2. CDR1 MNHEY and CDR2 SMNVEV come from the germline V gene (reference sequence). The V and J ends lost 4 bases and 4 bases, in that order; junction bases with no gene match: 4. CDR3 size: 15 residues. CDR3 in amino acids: CASSSGLADYNEQFF. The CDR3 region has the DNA TGTGCCAGCAGTTCCGGACTAGCGGATTACAATGAGCAGTTCTTC.

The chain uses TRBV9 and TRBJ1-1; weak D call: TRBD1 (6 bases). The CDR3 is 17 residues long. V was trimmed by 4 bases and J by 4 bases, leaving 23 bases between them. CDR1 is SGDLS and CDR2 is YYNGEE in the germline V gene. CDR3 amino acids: CASSPQGNSVWVTEAFF. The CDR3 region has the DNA TGTGCCAGCAGCCCCCAGGGGAACTCGGTCTGGGTCACTGAAGCTTTCTTT.

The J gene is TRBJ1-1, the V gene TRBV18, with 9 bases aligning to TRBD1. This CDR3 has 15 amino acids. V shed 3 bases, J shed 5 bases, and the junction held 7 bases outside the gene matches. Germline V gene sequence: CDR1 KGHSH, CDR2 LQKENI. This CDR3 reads CASSPGTGLGTEAFF. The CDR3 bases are TGTGCCAGCTCACCGGGGACAGGGTTGGGGACTGAAGCTTTCTTT.